This paragraph reports one T cell receptor (beta chain). Antigen unknown. Vbeta (60) and Jbeta (13) primers were used in the PCR. TCRdb's copy holds only in-frame clones and misses some; the assay was immunoSEQ multiplex PCR. The sample comprises roughly 150,000 clones, around 72% of which are singletons, and over 1.2% rests with the top ten. At collection, donors were nominally healthy, but unrecorded immune exposures were probable. This record comes from a study of cytomegalovirus exposure and HLA in healthy donors. Study information: Prior work identified 100 million to 130 million unique TCR beta sequences in some 200 million T cells. Study-wide results and caveats: Association of approximately 18,000 TCR beta sequences with HLA alleles was found at 0.05 false discovery rate in a later analysis.

With V trimmed by 5 bases and J by 7 bases, 6 bases remained unmatched. CDR1 and CDR2 (germline): SGHTA, FQGNSA. The CDR3 spans 14 residues. This clonotype originated in a man between 18 and 29 years old in good health and CMV-seronegative. V usage is TRBV7-2 and J usage is TRBJ2-7; TRBD2 matches 12 bases. Material for sequencing was PBMCs. The chain's CDR3 is CASSRTSGIGEQYF. The CDR3 nucleotides are TGTGCCAGCAGCCGGACTAGCGGGATAGGTGAGCAGTACTTC.